This TCR beta chain derives from a study of regulatory T cells in long-lasting Graves disease. Study-wide points: Persistent disease favored TRBV28, TRBJ1-2 and TRBJ2-5.

Time point given: persistent/refractory GD, antithyroid drugs over 5 years with positive TRAb. PBMC RNA served as the TCR library source. Both iRepertoire HTBI primers and Arm-PCR of CDR3 regions were used to build the TCR beta libraries. TCRdb reprocessed the multiplex PCR reads with MiXCR, giving one entry per CDR3 protein. The sample has a few hundred thousand distinct CDR3 sequences, roughly 23% seen once. Points on this clonotype: As yet, its antigen is unknown.

Trimming took off 1 base at V and 0 bases at J, with 3 bases between the two ends. The germline gives CDR1 SQVTM, CDR2 ANQGSEA. The CDR3 sequence is 12 residues long. The material was peripheral blood mononuclear cells (PBMCs), obtained when the disease was refractory, from a patient treated with antithyroid drugs. The rearrangement links TRBV29-1 to TRBJ1-1; the D is unclear. The TCR originated in a woman aged 40-49 years with Graves disease. CDR3 nucleotide sequence: TGCAGCGTTGAAGTCATGAACACTGAAGCTTTCTTT. It codes for CSVEVMNTEAFF.